Listed below are T cell receptor beta chains from one sample, sequenced in a study of vaccination effects on CD4 cells after COVID-19. The method was immunoSEQ multiplex PCR; TCRdb's version includes in-frame clones alone and lacks a portion of them. The sample has about 38,000 clones; 82% are singletons. No antigens are known for them. Sample: CD4+ T cells from PBMCs cultured without peptide, taken before COVID-19 vaccination. The receptors originated from a human donor who received a COVID-19 vaccine. CDR3s include the opening cysteine and the closing phenylalanine or tryptophan.

J: TRBJ1-3
V: TRBV5-1
CDR3: CASSLVADPGNTIYF

J: TRBJ1-2
V: TRBV11-1
CDR3: CASSKSGANYGYTF

J: TRBJ1-2
V: TRBV19
CDR3: CASSKDRGRNYGYTF

J: TRBJ2-3
V: TRBV5-6
CDR3: CASSLPPLAFGADTQYF

J: TRBJ2-1
V: TRBV19
CDR3: CASSSTGTNEQFF

J: TRBJ1-2
V: TRBV18
CDR3: CASSPTGRGYGYTF

J: TRBJ2-5
V: TRBV4-1
CDR3: CASSPFFGIQETQYF

J: TRBJ2-1
V: TRBV11-3
CDR3: CASSDRVSSYNEQFF

J: TRBJ2-5
V: TRBV2
CDR3: CASSGLAQETQYF

J: TRBJ1-5
V: TRBV30
CDR3: CAWSNSVSNQPQHF

J: TRBJ2-1
V: TRBV12-3/TRBV12-4
CDR3: CASSPGQGRKFF

J: TRBJ2-1
V: TRBV3-1/TRBV3-2
CDR3: CASSPGDGSFYNEQFF

J: TRBJ2-2
V: TRBV5-6
CDR3: CASSRDRGYSGELFF

J: TRBJ1-2
V: TRBV4-1
CDR3: CASSPGGQGASGYTF

J: TRBJ2-2
V: TRBV5-1
CDR3: CASAREYDGAGELFF

J: TRBJ1-6
V: TRBV2
CDR3: CASSVGPFTLHF

J: TRBJ1-2
V: TRBV7-2
CDR3: CASSLATLGGYTF

J: TRBJ1-2
V: TRBV27
CDR3: CASRFHTDYGYTF

J: TRBJ2-2
V: TRBV7-8
CDR3: CASSQRREGLEGPGELFF

J: TRBJ2-4
V: TRBV20-1
CDR3: CSAYTGGIQYF

J: TRBJ2-5
V: TRBV28
CDR3: CASSTRETQYF

J: TRBJ1-5
V: TRBV18
CDR3: CASSPSGQENQPQHF

J: TRBJ2-1
V: TRBV9
CDR3: CASSKYSGGTPGSYNEQFF

J: TRBJ2-2
V: TRBV9
CDR3: CASSDYNTGELFF

J: TRBJ2-2
V: TRBV19
CDR3: CASTTRAAGGRVTGELFF

J: TRBJ1-5
V: TRBV24-1
CDR3: CATAGTGSNQPQHF

J: TRBJ2-5
V: TRBV10-3
CDR3: CAISEGSASGGAETQYF

J: TRBJ2-3
V: TRBV11-2
CDR3: CASSLRRASGGPTDTQYF

J: TRBJ1-6
V: TRBV5-6
CDR3: CASSAGGGSSYNSPLHF

J: TRBJ2-5
V: TRBV2
CDR3: CASSRQGQETQYF

J: TRBJ2-1
V: TRBV9
CDR3: CASSVDQGSYNEQFF

J: TRBJ1-5
V: TRBV30
CDR3: CAWSTGSNQPQHF